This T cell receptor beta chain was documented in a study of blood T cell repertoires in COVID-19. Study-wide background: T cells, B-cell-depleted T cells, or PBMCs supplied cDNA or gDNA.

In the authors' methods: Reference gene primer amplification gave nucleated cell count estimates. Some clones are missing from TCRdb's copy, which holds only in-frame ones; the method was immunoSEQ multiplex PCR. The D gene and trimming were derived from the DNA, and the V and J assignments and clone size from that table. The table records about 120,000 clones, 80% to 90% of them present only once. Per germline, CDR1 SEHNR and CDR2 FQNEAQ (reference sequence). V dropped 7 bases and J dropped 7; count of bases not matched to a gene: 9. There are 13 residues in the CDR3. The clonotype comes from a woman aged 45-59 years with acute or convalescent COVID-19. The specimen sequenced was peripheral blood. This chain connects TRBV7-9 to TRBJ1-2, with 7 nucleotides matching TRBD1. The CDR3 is CASTRQGMSGYTF. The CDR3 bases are TGTGCCAGCACCCGACAGGGTATGAGTGGCTACACCTTC.